The T cell receptor beta chain under discussion was sequenced for a study of immune evolution from preneoplasia to lung adenocarcinoma. This CDR3 is 15 amino acids long. Method: immunoSEQ multiplex PCR; TCRdb's copy keeps in-frame clones and lacks some. Counted here are around 4,600 clones, roughly 73% occurring once; the ten biggest clones make up roughly 9%. Sample: FFPE minimally invasive lung adenocarcinoma tissue. The gene calls are TRBV7-5 and TRBJ2-7. TRBV7-5 corresponds to a pseudogene. The receptor was isolated from a person aged 60 to 85 with lung adenocarcinoma. CDR3 protein: CARLYRQRSSYEQYF. CDR3 nucleotide sequence: TGTGCCAGACTGTATCGACAGCGGAGCTCCTACGAGCAGTACTTC.